This TCR beta chain was sequenced in a study of blood T cell repertoires in COVID-19. Study context: The samples span acute and convalescent COVID-19 from the United States, Italy and Spain. Nucleic acid was either cDNA or gDNA, and it came from T cells, B-cell-depleted T cells, or PBMCs.

Original analysis: Using reference gene primer amplification, nucleated cell counts were estimated. The method was immunoSEQ multiplex PCR; TCRdb's version includes in-frame clones alone and lacks a portion of them. That table gives V, J and clone size, and the DNA gave D and trimming. The table lists about 230,000 clones, roughly 80% of them singletons, with around 7.2% in the top ten. The table lists this clone with a few counts. V was clipped by 3 bases and J by 0 bases; unmatched bases: 6. From germline, CDR1 is SGHVS and CDR2 FNYEAQ. The CDR3 spans 16 residues. The receptor was derived from a woman aged 45-59 years with acute or convalescent COVID-19. The chain combines TRBV7-6 with TRBJ2-3; 7 nucleotides agree with TRBD2. Sequencing was carried out using peripheral blood. The CDR3, as DNA: TGTGCCAGCAGCTTGGCTAGCGGAACTAGCACAGATACGCAGTATTTT. Translation: CASSLASGTSTDTQYF.